Listed below are T cell receptor beta chains from one sample, sequenced in a study of OX40 agonist ivuxolimab in advanced cancers. Generated by immunoSEQ multiplex PCR, the TCRdb table keeps only in-frame clones and is missing some. Among tens of thousands of clones listed, approximately 86% were seen once. The specimen was CD4+ or CD8+ T cells sorted from blood, collected in a trial of the OX40 agonist ivuxolimab. Receptors originate from an adult with an advanced solid tumor such as melanoma, head and neck, liver or kidney cancer. CDR3s include the opening cysteine and the closing phenylalanine or tryptophan. Fields, in order: V gene, CDR3 protein.

TRBV4-1,CASSRWTVNEKLFF
TRBV11-2,CASSLAVGVRYEQYF
TRBV6-6,CASKNTGGRSNQPQHF
TRBV4-2,CASSQDTARQAFF
TRBV7-2,CASSFAGGGDTQYF
TRBV7-3,CASSWGTAGYKDGYTF
TRBV4-3,CASSQARTGGEKLFF
TRBV2,CAGGGGANGDTQYF
TRBV10-2,CASRKTGGSNQPQHF
TRBV28,CASSPTGLTYEQYF
TRBV7-2,CASSLAGRYNEQFF
TRBV30,CAWSRVLSGNTIYF
TRBV20-1,CSARVLPEQFF
TRBV10-3,CASRPSSGEFSEAFF
TRBV5-1,CASSFGGGYTEAFF
TRBV5-1,CASRIAIVDTGELFF
TRBV6-5,CASSYNALDRDHEQYF
TRBV10-3,CAISSPTNEKLFF
TRBV6-5,CASSYADVSYEQYF
TRBV20-1,CSATQGNTIYF
TRBV5-4,CASRPGLAGGNTGELFF
TRBV19,CASSTGYSFYRNQPQHF
TRBV27,CASSLRAWDRNTEAFF
TRBV7-9,CASSLGWDTEAFF
TRBV5-1,CASSLSRAQSEKLFF
TRBV28,CASSPDLQGLGTDTQYF